The clone carrying this T cell receptor beta chain was counted only a few times. This sample stems from a study of blood T cell repertoires in COVID-19. Study-level background: The United States, Italy and Spain provided the acute and convalescent COVID-19 samples. The cDNA or gDNA used as material had been derived from T cells, B-cell-depleted T cells, or PBMCs.

Germline V CDR1 and CDR2: LGHDT, YNNKEL (reference sequence). The CDR3 is 15 residues long. J was trimmed by 5 bases and V by 2 bases; bases with no gene match: 9. Those enrolled in Seattle joined during active infection and were followed longitudinally afterward. Per the study methods: Amplified reference gene primers provided the basis for estimating nucleated cell counts. The data were produced by immunoSEQ multiplex PCR, yet TCRdb's version contains in-frame clones alone and is incomplete. V and J calls and clone size follow that table, whereas D and trimming were derived from the DNA. The sample has 90,000 to 100,000 clones; roughly nine tenths are singletons.

This rearrangement joins TRBV3-1 (or the pseudogene TRBV3-2) to TRBJ2-7; 7 positions match TRBD1. The sequencing input was peripheral blood. This receptor was identified in a man aged 45-65 years with COVID-19, enrolled during active disease. DNA for the CDR3: TGTGCCAGCAGCCAAATGACAGGGTCAAAAAACGAGCAGTACTTC. Protein product: CASSQMTGSKNEQYF.